A single sample gave rise to the 23 T cell receptor beta chains below, sequenced in a study of breast tumors, draining lymph nodes, adjacent tissues. Breast cancer patients provided tissue from their axillary draining lymph nodes. TCRdb recomputed calls from the multiplex PCR reads with MiXCR, one row per CDR3 protein. This repertoire shows about 200,000 distinct CDR3 sequences, 30% to 35% found once; its top ten account for approximately 3.6%. The sequencing input was axillary lymph node tissue. These receptors all come from a female donor with breast cancer. Some clones in this sample may be carry-over from other donors' samples.

The chain employs TRBV27 and TRBJ2-6; 10 bases align to TRBD1. V lost 4 bases and J lost 0; bases outside the gene matches: 6. The V gene's germline CDR1 is MNHEY and CDR2 SMNVEV (reference sequence). The CDR3 has 18 amino acids. CDR3 region: CASSWLGTGASGANVLTF. As DNA, the CDR3 is TGTGCCAGCAGTTGGTTAGGGACAGGGGCCTCTGGGGCCAACGTCCTGACTTTC.

This clonotype was seen many times. This sequence joins TRBV5-1 and TRBJ2-2, with D possibly matching TRBD2 (5 bases). V was trimmed by 6 bases and J by 0 bases, leaving 15 bases between them. From germline, CDR1 is SGHRS and CDR2 YFSETQ. This CDR3 is built from 16 residues. CDR3 protein: CASTPAVTTNTGELFF. The CDR3 DNA is TGCGCCAGCACTCCCGCTGTGACTACGAACACCGGGGAGCTGTTTTTT. Drawing the rest from reference TRBV5-1 and TRBJ2-2, the complete variable domain is KAGVTQTPRYLIKTRGQQVTLSCSPISGHRSVSWYQQTPGQGLQFLFEYFSETQRNKGNFPGRFSGRQFSNSRSEMNVSTLELGDSALYLCASTPAVTTNTGELFFGEGSRLTVL.

As for this clonotype: At one end, the junction sequence differs from germline, possibly due to a read error. The V call is TRBV7-9, the J call TRBJ2-5; 9 bases fit TRBD2. CDR1 is SEHNR, CDR2 FQNEAQ, per germline (reference sequence). This CDR3 has 15 residues. CDR3 sequence: CASRIVNSGRETQHF. The CDR3 region has the DNA TGTGCCAGCAGAATAGTCAATAGCGGGAGAGAGACCCAGCACTTC.

On this clonotype itself: One end of the junction fails to match germline, which may point to a read error. This chain connects TRBV20-1 to TRBJ1-4; weak D call: TRBD1 (6 bases). Germline V CDR1 and CDR2: DFQATT, SNEGSKA (reference sequence). There are 13 residues in the CDR3. The CDR3 DNA follows: TGCAGTGCTCCAGGGGACGGGAATGAAACACTGTTTTTT. The encoded protein is CSAPGDGNETLFF.

The gene calls are TRBV5-4 and TRBJ2-1; a possible D gene is TRBD2 (7 bases). Per germline, CDR1 SGHNT and CDR2 YYREEE (reference sequence). The CDR3 spans 16 residues. Trimming removed 5 bases at V and 6 bases at J, with 21 bases between. The CDR3 bases are TGTGCCAGCAGTTCGGGCGGGGGCGCAAGGACCAATGAGCAGTTCTTC. Protein: CASSSGGGARTNEQFF. Full variable domain (missing parts from reference TRBV5-4 and TRBJ2-1): ETGVTQSPTHLIKTRGQQVTLRCSSQSGHNTVSWYQQALGQGPQFIFQYYREEENGRGNFPPRFSGLQFPNYSSELNVNALELDDSALYLCASSSGGGARTNEQFFGPGTRLTVL.

This clonotype was observed many times. The chain joins TRBV18 to TRBJ1-6; TRBD1 agrees at 10 bases. V trimming: 3 bases; J trimming: 7 bases; junction bases outside the gene matches: 3. The CDR3 runs 15 residues. Germline CDR1 and CDR2: KGHSH and LQKENI. As DNA, the CDR3 is TGTGCCAGCTCACCGGGACAGGGGTGGAATTCACCCCTCCACTTT. This sequence encodes CASSPGQGWNSPLHF.

This clonotype showed up just a few times. Just one base apart from a much larger clone, this may be a read error. The chain joins TRBV11-3 to TRBJ2-1, with TRBD2 identical over 7 bases. CDR1 and CDR2 (germline): SGHNT, YENEEA. The J segment lost 9 bases and the V segment lost 8 bases, leaving 10 bases of the junction unmatched. CDR3 size: 13 residues. The CDR3 DNA reads as TGTGCCAGCTCTTCTACTAGCGCAACTGAGCAGTTCTTC. This codes for CASSSTSATEQFF.

This clonotype was seen more than once but under ten times. The junction differs from germline at one of its ends, possibly a read error. This chain connects TRBV5-6 to TRBJ2-7; possibly TRBD1 or TRBD2 for D (5 bases each). This CDR3 has 12 residues. Per the germline V gene, CDR1 is SGHDT and CDR2 is YYEEEE. The CDR3 nucleotides read TGTGCCAGCAGCGCAAACCGGGACCGGACTGACTTC. Amino acids: CASSANRDRTDF. Combining the CDR3 with reference TRBV5-6 and TRBJ2-7 gives the whole variable domain DAGVTQSPTHLIKTRGQQVTLRCSPKSGHDTVSWYQQALGQGPQFIFQYYEEEERQRGNFPDRFSGHQFPNYSSELNVNALLLGDSALYLCASSANRDRTDFGPGTRLTVT.

This chain uses TRBV19 with TRBJ2-1; D unclear. Trimming removed 4 bases at V and 3 bases at J, with 7 bases between. The germline gives CDR1 LNHDA, CDR2 SQIVND (reference sequence). CDR3 length equals 13 residues. The CDR3 DNA reads as TGTGCCAGTAGTACGGGTCGCTACAATGAGCAGTTCTTC. Residues: CASSTGRYNEQFF.

The rearrangement uses TRBV2 and TRBJ1-6; no definite D call. Between the trimmed V and J ends, which lost 4 bases and 10 bases, there was a span of 14 bases. The CDR3 extends over 14 amino acids. CDR1 is SNHLY and CDR2 is FYNNEI in the germline V gene. The CDR3 reads CASSAKGYSSPLHF. CDR3 DNA sequence: TGTGCCAGCAGTGCTAAAGGGTATAGCTCACCCCTCCACTTT.

This clonotype was found many times. This chain joins TRBV20-1 and TRBJ2-3; 7 bases match TRBD2. The CDR3 totals 14 residues. J lost 2 bases, V lost 1 base, and 3 bases had no gene match. Germline CDR1 is DFQATT and CDR2 is SNEGSKA (reference sequence). CDR3 residues: CSARGGTNTDTQYF. The CDR3 bases are TGCAGTGCTAGAGGGGGGACTAACACAGATACGCAGTATTTT.

This clonotype has ten or more counts. The chain is built from TRBV19 and TRBJ1-5, with 8 bases identical to TRBD1. Germline CDR1 LNHDA, CDR2 SQIVND (reference sequence). J gave up 8 bases and V 3 bases, and 6 bases lay outside the gene matches. The CDR3 sequence is 14 residues long. CDR3 DNA sequence: TGTGCCAGTAGTATCGACAGGGGTTGGGAGCCCCAGCATTTT. As protein: CASSIDRGWEPQHF.

This clonotype was seen repeatedly, ten times or more. The chain has TRBV2 and TRBJ2-1; 10 positions match TRBD2. Germline CDR1 is SNHLY and CDR2 is FYNNEI. The V segment lost 4 bases and the J segment 14 bases; nucleotides outside the gene matches: 14. The CDR3 has 15 amino acids. The DNA for the CDR3 is TGTGCCAGCAGTGGTGGTCTAGCGGGAGCTCTTTATAAGTTCTTC. Translation gives CASSGGLAGALYKFF.

This clonotype was observed a few times. The chain is built from TRBV11-3 and TRBJ2-4, with 11 bases aligning to TRBD1. With 3 bases clipped from V and 8 bases from J, the junction kept 6 bases outside the gene matches. CDR3 length: 15 amino acids. Germline V lookup: CDR1 SGHNT, CDR2 YENEEA. CDR3 residues: CASSLGTGGTHIQYF. DNA for the CDR3: TGTGCCAGCAGCTTGGGGACAGGGGGTACTCACATTCAGTACTTC.

The sample holds a few counts of this clonotype. The rearrangement links TRBV5-4 to TRBJ2-1, with D possibly matching TRBD2 (5 bases). The V and J ends lost 1 base and 13 bases respectively, with 9 bases between them. CDR3 length: 11 amino acids. CDR1 SGHNT and CDR2 YYREEE come from the germline V gene (reference sequence). CDR3 sequence reads: CASSLSGVQFF. The CDR3 coding sequence is TGTGCCAGCAGCTTGTCCGGGGTACAGTTCTTC.

The sample holds many counts of this clonotype. A much larger clonotype is one base distant, so this may be a read error. The J gene is TRBJ1-2, the V gene TRBV20-1; no clear D gene. This CDR3 contains 13 residues. V lost 0 bases, J lost 10 bases, and 15 bases lay in between. Germline loops: CDR1 DFQATT, CDR2 SNEGSKA (reference sequence). The CDR3 reads CSAREAGRHAYTF. CDR3 bases: TGCAGTGCTAGAGAAGCAGGACGGCATGCCTACACCTTC.

This clonotype was observed a handful of times. This CDR3 reads CASSHLPGLGTGELFF. The CDR3, as DNA: TGTGCCAGCAGTCACCTTCCAGGGCTAGGCACCGGGGAGCTGTTTTTT. V gene TRBV6-5 combines with J gene TRBJ2-2, with D possibly being TRBD1 (5 bases). The CDR3 runs 16 residues. Germline CDR1 is MNHEY and CDR2 is SVGAGI. Trimming shortened V by 5 bases and J by 4 bases, and 17 bases separated the two germline ends.

In its sample, this clonotype was seen many times. The chain has TRBV18 and TRBJ2-7; 13 nucleotides agree with TRBD2. This CDR3 is built from 15 residues. CDR1 KGHSH and CDR2 LQKENI come from the germline V gene. Trimming took 4 bases from V and 5 from J; bases not matched to a gene: 5. The CDR3 DNA reads TGTGCCAGCTCACACTTCGGGACTAGCGGGAACGAGCAGTACTTC. Protein: CASSHFGTSGNEQYF.

In this sample, this clonotype turned up a few times. J is TRBJ2-1 and V is TRBV3-1; maybe TRBD2 (6 bases). The CDR3 is 13 amino acids. The V gene lost 6 bases and the J gene lost 8 bases, with 14 bases spanning the gap. From germline, CDR1 is LGHDT and CDR2 YNNKEL (reference sequence). In DNA form, the CDR3 reads TGTGCCAGCAGGCGGGAATCGAACTATGAGCAGTTCTTC. Its protein product is CASRRESNYEQFF.

Comment on this clonotype: A much bigger clone sits one base away, suggesting this may be a read error. In this CDR3 the conserved last residue, phenylalanine or tryptophan, is missing, so a read error is likely. This chain uses TRBV10-1 with TRBJ2-5; D unresolved. The V end was cut by 2 bases, the J end by 5 bases, with 3 bases between. The V gene's germline CDR1 is WNHNN and CDR2 SYGVQD (reference sequence). The CDR3 runs to 11 residues. CDR3 DNA: TGCGCCAGCAGTGAGGGGGAGACCCAGTACCTC. Translating gives CASSEGETQYL.

At least ten counts were recorded for this clonotype. The genes are TRBV20-1 and TRBJ2-3, with D unclear. V was shortened by 0 bases and J by 2 bases, with 9 bases between the two germline ends. This CDR3 has 14 amino acids. Looked up from germline, CDR1 is DFQATT and CDR2 is SNEGSKA (reference sequence). The CDR3 nucleotides read TGCAGTGCTAGAGACCCAGCGTTCACAGATACGCAGTATTTT. Translated: CSARDPAFTDTQYF.

V is TRBV15 and J is TRBJ1-5; 12 bases match TRBD1. Germline CDR1 is LNHNV and CDR2 is YYDKDF (reference sequence). This CDR3 contains 17 residues. V trimming: 6 bases; J trimming: 6 bases; junction bases outside the gene matches: 12. The DNA for the CDR3 is TGTGCCACCAGGCGGACTAGCGGGGACAGGGGGCCTCAGCCCCAGCATTTT. It encodes CATRRTSGDRGPQPQHF.

The chain joins TRBV12-3 or TRBV12-4 to TRBJ2-3, with 9 bases matching TRBD1. Losses at the gene ends were 6 bases for V and 7 bases for J; bases not matched to a gene: 14. This CDR3 has 16 amino acids. CDR3 coding DNA: TGTGCCAGCAGCTCTGGTGTCGGGACAGGGACAAATACGCAGTATTTT. Translated: CASSSGVGTGTNTQYF.